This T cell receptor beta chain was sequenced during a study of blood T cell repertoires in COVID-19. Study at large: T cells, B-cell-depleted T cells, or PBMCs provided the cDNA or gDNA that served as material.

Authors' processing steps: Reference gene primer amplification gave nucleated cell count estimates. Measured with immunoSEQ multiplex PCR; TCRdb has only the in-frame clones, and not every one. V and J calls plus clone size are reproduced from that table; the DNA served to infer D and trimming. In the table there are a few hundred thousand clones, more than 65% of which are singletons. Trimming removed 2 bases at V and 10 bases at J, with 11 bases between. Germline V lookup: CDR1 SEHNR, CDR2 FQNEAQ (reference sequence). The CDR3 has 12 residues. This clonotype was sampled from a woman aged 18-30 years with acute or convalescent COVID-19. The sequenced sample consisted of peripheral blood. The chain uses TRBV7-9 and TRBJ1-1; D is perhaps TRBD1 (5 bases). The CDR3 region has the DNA TGTGCCAGCAGCTTACCAGGGCGGCGAGCTTTCTTT. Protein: CASSLPGRRAFF.